The table lists the clone carrying this T cell receptor (beta chain) with a few counts. The sample belongs to a study of PD-1 blockade in classical Hodgkin lymphoma. Time point noted: cycle 4 day 1 (C4D1), after 5 to 7 weeks of nivolumab. Each patient relapsed following autologous stem cell transplantation, and prior brentuximab vedotin exposure differed. Sequencing used immunoSEQ multiplex PCR; TCRdb keeps in-frame clones, though not all of them. The sample shows about 32,000 clones, around 81% of them seen only once. The CDR3 has 13 amino acids. V gave up 1 base and J gave up 5 bases, with 8 bases separating them. Germline values: CDR1 SGHNT, CDR2 YENEEA.

The TCR comes from a human donor with classical Hodgkin lymphoma. The starting material was peripheral blood mononuclear cells (PBMCs), obtained before the fourth cycle of nivolumab. The chain is built from TRBV11-3 and TRBJ1-2; D is uncertain. The DNA for the CDR3 is TGTGCCAGCAGCTTAGTCGGGTTGTATGGCTACACCTTC. Residues: CASSLVGLYGYTF.